Below are 18 T cell receptor beta chains sequenced from a single sample in a study of early stage breast cancer tumors. Clones were read by immunoSEQ multiplex PCR, and TCRdb kept only the in-frame ones, dropping some. The sample has about 28,000 clones, 80% seen once. Material for sequencing was blood. The receptors shown here come from a person in their sixties or seventies with breast cancer.

This chain joins TRBV7-2 and TRBJ2-3; 7 nucleotides match TRBD2. After removal of 4 bases from V and 5 bases from J, the junction contained 12 bases not matched to a gene. Germline values: CDR1 SGHTA, CDR2 FQGNSA. The CDR3 extends over 16 amino acids. Here the CDR3 reads CASSSAGWGREDTQYF. In nucleotides, the CDR3 is TGTGCCAGCAGCTCTGCGGGGTGGGGGAGGGAAGATACGCAGTATTTT.

The J gene is TRBJ1-2, the V gene TRBV4-3; D unclear. Per germline, CDR1 LGHNA and CDR2 YSLEER. V dropped 5 bases and J dropped 4 bases, with 8 bases sitting between them. The CDR3 extends over 12 amino acids. The CDR3 region is CASSGSGYGYTF. As DNA, the CDR3 is TGCGCCAGCAGCGGTAGCGGCTATGGCTACACCTTC.

This clone was seen only a few times. V usage is TRBV27 and J usage is TRBJ1-2; 9 nucleotides agree with TRBD1. Germline V CDR1 and CDR2: MNHEY, SMNVEV (reference sequence). Trimming removed 6 bases from V and 2 bases from J; junction bases left unmatched: 10. The CDR3 is 16 amino acids. The CDR3 loop is CASRTRRGQGNYGYTF. CDR3 DNA sequence: TGTGCCAGCAGAACCCGAAGAGGACAGGGGAACTATGGCTACACCTTC.

This chain uses TRBV9 with TRBJ1-1, with 8 positions matching TRBD1. CDR3 length: 13 residues. V trimming: 8 bases; J trimming: 3 bases; junction bases outside the gene matches: 6. CDR1 SGDLS and CDR2 YYNGEE come from the germline V gene. The CDR3 region has the DNA TGTGCCAGTAACAGGGGGGAGGACACTGAAGCTTTCTTT. It codes for CASNRGEDTEAFF.

The V gene is TRBV7-3, the J gene TRBJ2-3; 7 bases agree with TRBD2. The CDR3 spans 13 residues. CDR1 is SGHTA and CDR2 is FQGTGA in the germline V gene. CDR3 protein: CSSSAGATDTQYF. CDR3 nucleotides: TGTTCCTCCTCGGCGGGAGCCACAGATACGCAGTATTTT.

V is TRBV21-1 and J is TRBJ2-7; the D call of TRBD1 is as the table states it, not checked on the DNA. TRBV21-1 is reported as a pseudogene. The CDR3 has 16 amino acids. For the CDR3, the DNA is TGTGCCAGCAGCAATTTTCGGGACAGAGTCTCCTACGAGCAGTACTTC. This sequence encodes CASSNFRDRVSYEQYF.

A single count supports this clone. The gene calls are TRBV4-2 and TRBJ2-5; 10 bases fit TRBD2. Germline V gene lookup returns CDR1 LGHNA and CDR2 YNFKEQ. CDR3 length equals 14 residues. Losses at the gene ends were 1 base for V and 4 bases for J; bases not matched to a gene: 0. In nucleotides, the CDR3 is TGTGCCAGCAGCCAAGCTAGCGGGAGAGAGACCCAGTACTTC. Residues: CASSQASGRETQYF.

As to this clone: A junction boundary mismatches the germline segment, possibly from a read error. The chain combines TRBV7-7 with TRBJ2-5; D is uncertain. This CDR3 region has 14 residues. Germline CDR1 SSHAT, CDR2 FNYEAQ (reference sequence). The DNA for the CDR3 is TGTGCTAGCAGCTTAGGAAGTCATCGGGAGACCCAGTACTTC. Protein sequence: CASSLGSHRETQYF.

J is TRBJ1-2 and V is TRBV21-1. TRBV21-1 is assigned pseudogene status. The CDR3 sequence is 15 residues long. In nucleotides, the CDR3 is TGTGCCAGCAGCAAAGAAGGACTGCCTAACTATGGCTACACCTTC. This gives the protein CASSKEGLPNYGYTF.

The chain has TRBV19 and TRBJ2-2, with 9 bases lining up with TRBD2. With 0 bases clipped from V and 1 base from J, the junction kept 6 bases outside the gene matches. From germline, CDR1 is LNHDA and CDR2 SQIVND (reference sequence). The CDR3 length is 18 residues. The CDR3 sequence: CASSIEPLAGLNTGELFF. In DNA, the CDR3 is TGTGCCAGTAGTATAGAACCCCTAGCGGGGTTGAACACCGGGGAGCTGTTTTTT. The entire variable domain, with the rest obtained from reference TRBV19 and TRBJ2-2, is as follows: DGGITQSPKYLFRKEGQNVTLSCEQNLNHDAMYWYRQDPGQGLRLIYYSQIVNDFQKGDIAEGYSVSREKKESFPLTVTSAQKNPTAFYLCASSIEPLAGLNTGELFFGEGSRLTVL.

The CDR3 bases are TGTGCCAGCTCACCACCGACAGGGCTAGGGGAGACCCAGTACTTC. Its translation: CASSPPTGLGETQYF. This rearrangement joins TRBV18 to TRBJ2-5; 7 bases line up with TRBD1. There are 15 residues in the CDR3. The V and J ends lost 0 bases and 5 bases, in that order; junction bases with no gene match: 6. Germline V gene lookup returns CDR1 KGHSH and CDR2 LQKENI.

The J gene is TRBJ1-1, the V gene TRBV5-1, with D tentatively TRBD1 (6 bases). Per the germline V gene, CDR1 is SGHRS and CDR2 is YFSETQ. This CDR3 spans 14 amino acids. Trimming pared 4 bases from V and 5 bases from J, leaving 15 bases between. This CDR3 reads CASSLGGGQTEAFF. DNA of the CDR3: TGCGCCAGCAGCCTGGGCGGGGGGCAAACTGAAGCTTTCTTT.

The chain couples TRBV5-1 to TRBJ2-3; D is possibly TRBD2 (6 bases). Trimming left V 6 bases short and J 0 bases short, with 14 bases between. Germline CDR1 is SGHRS and CDR2 is YFSETQ. The CDR3 is 15 amino acids. CDR3 region: CASIRDSHSTDTQYF. The CDR3, as DNA: TGCGCCAGCATCCGGGACTCCCATAGCACAGATACGCAGTATTTT.

The chain carries TRBV7-2 and TRBJ2-7; 7 positions agree with TRBD2. J lost 3 bases, V lost 4 bases, and 9 bases had no gene match. Per germline, CDR1 SGHTA and CDR2 FQGNSA. This CDR3 is 15 amino acids long. CDR3 DNA sequence: TGTGCCAGCAGCTCCCCGGGGGGAGGAGTCTACGAGCAGTACTTC. Its translation: CASSSPGGGVYEQYF.

The chain recombines TRBV21-1 with TRBJ2-1; the table's D call TRBD2 went unverified against the DNA. TRBV21-1 is termed a pseudogene. The length of the CDR3 is 15 residues. CDR3 region: CASSKRLAGDNEQFF. CDR3 coding DNA: TGTGCCAGCAGCAAAAGGCTAGCGGGGGACAATGAGCAGTTCTTC.

The rearrangement links TRBV5-8 to TRBJ2-2; D may be TRBD2 (6 bases). CDR1 SGHTS and CDR2 YDEGEE come from the germline V gene. V was shortened by 4 bases and J by 9 bases, with 16 bases between the two germline ends. This CDR3 has 14 amino acids. The CDR3 sequence: CASSPPGLYRELFF. The DNA for the CDR3 is TGTGCCAGCAGCCCCCCGGGACTGTACCGGGAGCTGTTTTTT.

The chain carries TRBV5-1 and TRBJ2-7; a weak D match, TRBD1 (5 bases). CDR1 SGHRS and CDR2 YFSETQ come from the germline V gene. With 4 bases removed from V and 3 bases from J, the gap between germline ends came to 17 bases. The CDR3 has 15 residues. CDR3 region: CASSQGAGLLYEQYF. In DNA, the CDR3 is TGCGCCAGCAGCCAAGGGGCAGGCCTTCTCTACGAGCAGTACTTC.

This clone showed up just once. V and J are TRBV29-1 and TRBJ2-1; tentatively, D is TRBD2 (5 bases). With 7 bases removed from V and 2 bases from J, the gap between germline ends came to 6 bases. Germline V gene data show CDR1 as SQVTM and CDR2 as ANQGSEA. The CDR3 is 11 amino acids. The chain's CDR3 is CSAGTYNEQFF. The CDR3 coding sequence is TGCAGCGCGGGGACCTACAATGAGCAGTTCTTC.